What follows are 21 T cell receptor beta chains derived from one specimen sequenced in a study of cytomegalovirus exposure and HLA in healthy donors (dated by TCRdb to between 2016 and 2019). The library was prepared using the immunoSEQ multiplex PCR assay. For the multiplex PCR, a mixture combining 60 forward primers for TCR Vbeta segments and 13 reverse primers for TCR Jbeta segments was used. Here the immuneACCESS table is served through TCRdb, limited to in-frame sequences with V and J called. Missing clones are a known gap in these copies; in checked studies unresolved V genes cover under half, and the rest lacks a known reason. Counted in this sample were some 150,000 clones; just under 80% of them appeared once. 1.1% of the sample is held by the ten biggest clonotypes. Source material: PBMCs. These receptors originate from a male donor in good health and CMV-seronegative.

The V gene is TRBV2, the J gene TRBJ2-7, with 10 bases lining up with TRBD2. Per germline, CDR1 SNHLY and CDR2 FYNNEI. The CDR3 contains 17 residues. V shed 2 bases and J 4 bases; nucleotides not matched to a gene: 11. In DNA, the CDR3 is TGTGCCAGCAGTGAAAAGGCTAGCGGGGGAGCTCTTTACGAGCAGTACTTC. Its translation is CASSEKASGGALYEQYF.

This clone has just a few counts. The chain uses TRBV9 and TRBJ1-2; perhaps TRBD1 as D (5 bases). CDR1 and CDR2 (germline): SGDLS, YYNGEE. The CDR3 length is 15 residues. V was shortened by 0 bases and J by 3 bases, with 12 bases between the two germline ends. DNA for the CDR3: TGTGCCAGCAGCGTAGTTCTGGGGCCATACTATGGCTACACCTTC. Translation gives CASSVVLGPYYGYTF.

This clone occurred a few times. The sample has other DNA sequences that encode this CDR3 too. This chain uses TRBV2 with TRBJ1-1; no firm D call. Trimming took off 4 bases at V and 1 base at J, with 7 bases between the two ends. The CDR3 runs to 13 residues. Germline V gene lookup returns CDR1 SNHLY and CDR2 FYNNEI. CDR3 coding DNA: TGTGCCAGCAGTGTTGGGCAGAACACTGAAGCTTTCTTT. It translates to CASSVGQNTEAFF.

V is TRBV13 and J is TRBJ2-7, with a tentative D call TRBD1 (7 bases). Trimming took 9 bases from V and 4 from J, leaving 13 bases between them. The length of the CDR3 is 12 residues. The germline gives CDR1 PRHDT, CDR2 FYEKMQ (reference sequence). This CDR3 is CASAQGRYEQYF. CDR3 DNA sequence: TGTGCCAGTGCACAGGGGAGGTACGAGCAGTACTTC. The whole variable domain, remainder taken from reference TRBV13 and TRBJ2-7, is AAGVIQSPRHLIKEKRETATLKCYPIPRHDTVYWYQQGPGQDPQFLISFYEKMQSDKGSIPDRFSAQQFSDYHSELNMSSLELGDSALYFCASAQGRYEQYFGPGTRLTVT.

This clone has only one observation. The genes are TRBV19 and TRBJ1-5; 10 bases agree with TRBD1. Germline CDR1 is LNHDA and CDR2 is SQIVND (reference sequence). The CDR3 consists of 16 residues. Trimming cost V 5 bases and J 3 bases; bases outside gene matches: 7. The CDR3 nucleotides read TGTGCCAGTAGTCTCAGGACAGGGGGTTTCAATCAGCCCCAGCATTTT. It codes for CASSLRTGGFNQPQHF.

The rearrangement joins TRBV7-2 to TRBJ2-1, with TRBD1 as a possible D gene (6 bases). Trimming shortened V by 5 bases and J by 5 bases, and 16 bases separated the two germline ends. Germline V gene sequence: CDR1 SGHTA, CDR2 FQGNSA. The CDR3 runs 15 residues. The CDR3 DNA sequence: TGTGCCAGCAGCCCGACGGGGCAGGGGCACAATGAGCAGTTCTTC. This codes for CASSPTGQGHNEQFF.

The CDR3 protein is CASTLKISGGADTQYF. The CDR3 DNA reads as TGTGCCAGCACCCTTAAGATCAGCGGGGGGGCAGATACGCAGTATTTT. V gene TRBV5-4 combines with J gene TRBJ2-3; 10 positions agree with TRBD2. Looked up from germline, CDR1 is SGHNT and CDR2 is YYREEE (reference sequence). CDR3 size: 16 residues. Trimming cost V 6 bases and J 4 bases; bases outside gene matches: 11. Combining the CDR3 with reference TRBV5-4 and TRBJ2-3 gives the whole variable domain ETGVTQSPTHLIKTRGQQVTLRCSSQSGHNTVSWYQQALGQGPQFIFQYYREEENGRGNFPPRFSGLQFPNYSSELNVNALELDDSALYLCASTLKISGGADTQYFGPGTRLTVL.

The genes are TRBV6-6 and TRBJ2-7; 7 nucleotides line up with TRBD2. J lost 3 bases, V lost 4 bases, and 3 bases had no gene match. This CDR3 has 13 amino acids. Germline V gives CDR1 MNHNY, CDR2 SVGAGI (reference sequence). The CDR3 is CASSLGEGYEQYF. The DNA of the CDR3 is TGTGCCAGCAGTTTGGGGGAGGGCTACGAGCAGTACTTC.

This chain joins TRBV7-9 and TRBJ2-1; possible D gene TRBD2, 5 bases. From germline, CDR1 is SEHNR and CDR2 FQNEAQ (reference sequence). Trimming removed 5 bases at V and 2 bases at J, with 13 bases between. CDR3 size: 15 residues. The CDR3 sequence: CASSPRRGPYNEQFF. In DNA, the CDR3 is TGTGCCAGCAGCCCAAGGAGAGGGCCCTACAATGAGCAGTTCTTC.

This clone was detected a few times. The chain is built from TRBV29-1 and TRBJ2-5, with D maybe TRBD1 (5 bases). Germline assignment: CDR1 SQVTM and CDR2 ANQGSEA. The CDR3 extends over 14 amino acids. Trimming shortened V by 4 bases and J by 5 bases, and 17 bases separated the two germline ends. The CDR3 sequence: CSVGAPGLPETQYF. In DNA, the CDR3 is TGCAGCGTTGGGGCCCCAGGGCTGCCGGAGACCCAGTACTTC.

The chain has TRBV2 and TRBJ2-5; D is unresolved. Germline CDR1 is SNHLY and CDR2 is FYNNEI. CDR3 length: 14 residues. Between the trimmed V and J ends, which lost 3 bases and 1 base, there was a span of 9 bases. The CDR3 bases are TGTGCCAGCAGTGATAGTGGGCCCCAAGAGACCCAGTACTTC. Protein sequence: CASSDSGPQETQYF. Looking up the rest from reference TRBV2 and TRBJ2-5 gives the full variable domain: EPEVTQTPSHQVTQMGQEVILRCVPISNHLYFYWYRQILGQKVEFLVSFYNNEISEKSEIFDDQFSVERPDGSNFTLKIRSTKLEDSAMYFCASSDSGPQETQYFGPGTRLLVL.

The genes are TRBV15 and TRBJ1-6, with D tentatively TRBD1 (6 bases). The V and J ends lost 1 base and 0 bases respectively, with 7 bases between them. Germline V gene lookup returns CDR1 LNHNV and CDR2 YYDKDF (reference sequence). The CDR3 has 16 residues. This CDR3 reads CATSRGQVSYNSPLHF. CDR3 in DNA: TGTGCCACCAGCAGAGGACAGGTCTCCTATAATTCACCCCTCCACTTT.

The V call is TRBV9, the J call TRBJ2-7, with a tentative D call TRBD2 (5 bases). The V gene's germline CDR1 is SGDLS and CDR2 YYNGEE. The CDR3 sequence is 14 residues long. The V end was cut by 4 bases, the J end by 3 bases, with 14 bases between. CDR3 DNA sequence: TGTGCCAGCAGCCCTCGGGATTCCCTCTACGAGCAGTACTTC. Protein sequence: CASSPRDSLYEQYF.

In its sample, this clone ranks as medium-sized. This chain joins TRBV11-3 and TRBJ1-5; 9 bases match TRBD1. The CDR3 extends over 15 amino acids. Germline V gene sequence: CDR1 SGHNT, CDR2 YENEEA. Germline trimming cut 3 bases from V and 3 bases from J; bases unmatched to any gene: 3. The CDR3 DNA is TGTGCCAGCAGCTTGGGACAGGGCAACAATCAGCCCCAGCATTTT. Translated, it gives CASSLGQGNNQPQHF.

This chain connects TRBV7-2 to TRBJ2-7, with TRBD2 identical over 9 bases. Germline CDR1 is SGHTA and CDR2 is FQGNSA. V dropped 4 bases and J dropped 5; count of bases not matched to a gene: 9. The CDR3 spans 15 residues. CDR3 in amino acids: CASSSGTSRWNEQYF. The CDR3 bases are TGTGCCAGCAGCTCGGGGACTAGCAGGTGGAACGAGCAGTACTTC.

The chain combines TRBV7-9 with TRBJ2-5, with TRBD2 matching over 7 bases. The CDR3 extends over 14 amino acids. Germline-derived CDR1 and CDR2 are SEHNR and FQNEAQ (reference sequence). J gave up 1 base and V 6 bases, and 5 bases lay outside the gene matches. The CDR3 is CASRSSGGQETQYF. In DNA form, the CDR3 reads TGTGCCAGCAGATCCTCGGGGGGCCAAGAGACCCAGTACTTC.

On this clone itself: Other DNA sequences in the sample encode the same CDR3. The chain is built from TRBV6-5 and TRBJ1-2, with 7 bases aligning to TRBD1. The CDR3 spans 13 residues. Germline V CDR1 and CDR2: MNHEY, SVGAGI. Trimming cost V 6 bases and J 2 bases; bases outside gene matches: 3. This CDR3 is CASSLQGNYGYTF. The CDR3 DNA follows: TGTGCCAGCAGCCTACAGGGGAACTATGGCTACACCTTC.

The CDR3 loop is CASSHRQGLGTEAFF. The DNA of the CDR3 is TGTGCCAGCAGTCACCGACAGGGGCTTGGCACTGAAGCTTTCTTT. This chain links TRBV27 with TRBJ1-1; 8 positions match TRBD1. V was clipped by 5 bases and J by 4 bases; unmatched bases: 9. The CDR3 is 15 residues long. Germline-derived CDR1 and CDR2 are MNHEY and SMNVEV (reference sequence).

This clone was counted between two and nine times. V usage is TRBV5-6 and J usage is TRBJ2-7; D might be TRBD1 (5 bases). Trimming cost V 2 bases and J 2 bases, with 8 bases left between them. The CDR3 is 13 residues long. Germline values: CDR1 SGHDT, CDR2 YYEEEE. The CDR3 DNA is TGTGCCAGCAGCTTCGCAGGGACCTACGAGCAGTACTTC. Amino acids: CASSFAGTYEQYF.

The CDR3 DNA sequence: TGTGCCAGTAGTATTACAGGGAGTTCACCCCTCCACTTT. Protein sequence: CASSITGSSPLHF. The chain joins TRBV19 to TRBJ1-6, with TRBD1 as a possible D gene (6 bases). This CDR3 is built from 13 residues. Trimming stripped 3 bases from V and 9 bases from J, with 9 bases between. Germline V gives CDR1 LNHDA, CDR2 SQIVND (reference sequence).

The genes are TRBV5-1 and TRBJ2-1; D might be TRBD2 (6 bases). This CDR3 has 16 amino acids. Per germline, CDR1 SGHRS and CDR2 YFSETQ. V lost 2 bases to trimming and J lost 7 bases, with 19 bases between them. CDR3 in DNA: TGCGCCAGCAGCTTCAGGGCCGGCGGGGAAGGGAATGAGCAGTTCTTC. Translation gives CASSFRAGGEGNEQFF.